Listed below are T cell receptor beta chains from one sample, sequenced in a study of T cells after yellow fever vaccination. In TCRdb, the 5' RACE reads were re-called with MiXCR into one record per CDR3 protein. Of about 300,000 distinct CDR3 sequences in the sample, roughly 4% were seen once. Sequenced here: PBMCs, sampled 5 days after the yellow fever booster vaccination. The receptors stem from a man aged 18 to 35 who received the YFV17D yellow fever vaccine. CDR3s include the opening cysteine and the closing phenylalanine or tryptophan. The D gene is left open where the match is weak. Part of the rows lack a size; the others show once, few, many or a class for expanded clones.

clone size	V gene	J gene	D gene	CDR3 DNA	CDR3 protein
-	TRBV20-1	TRBJ1-1	TRBD1	TGCAGTGCAGACACAGGGGGCGCGTACACTGAAGCTTTCTTT	CSADTGGAYTEAFF
few	TRBV20-1	TRBJ1-6	-	TGCAGTGCTATGACCAGCGGGGATAGCTCACCCCTCCACTTT	CSAMTSGDSSPLHF
few	TRBV10-2	TRBJ2-7	-	TGCGCCAGCAGTGAAGTCACAGGGATATTGTACGAGCAGTACTTC	CASSEVTGILYEQYF
once	TRBV11-3	TRBJ2-1	-	TGTGCCAGCAGTACTAATGAAGCCCGCAATGAGCAGTTCTTC	CASSTNEARNEQFF
-	TRBV10-3	TRBJ2-7	TRBD2	TGTGCCATCCAGGATGGGACTAGCTCATCCGAGCAGTACTTC	CAIQDGTSSSEQYF
few	TRBV5-1	TRBJ1-1	TRBD1	TGCGCCAGCAGCTTGATACCTGGACAGGACCCTGAAGCTTTCTTT	CASSLIPGQDPEAFF
-	TRBV27	TRBJ1-5	-	TGTGCCACCCAGGGCGGGGGCGGTGGCAATCAGCCCCAGCATTTT	CATQGGGGGNQPQHF
-	TRBV18	TRBJ1-1	-	TGTGCCAGCTCACCGCTTCTCACAGAGAACACTGAAGCTTTCTTT	CASSPLLTENTEAFF
many	TRBV10-3	TRBJ1-3	-	TGTGCCATCAGTGATTCCGCTGGAAACACCATATATTTT	CAISDSAGNTIYF
few	TRBV7-6	TRBJ1-5	TRBD1	TGTGCCAGCAGCCCTGAGGGGGACAGGGGAATTCTTATGGGAGGGCAGCCCCAGCATTTT	CASSPEGDRGILMGGQPQHF
few	TRBV20-1	TRBJ2-1	-	TGCAGTGCTAACGGGAGGGACAGCTCCTACAATGAGCAGTTCTTC	CSANGRDSSYNEQFF
few	TRBV3-1	TRBJ2-2	-	TGTGCCAGCAGCCATCCCCGTCTGGGGGGCGAAGCTGGCGGGGAGCTGTTTTTT	CASSHPRLGGEAGGELFF
few	TRBV7-9	TRBJ1-4	-	TGTGCCAGTCAGCTTGGAGCTGCAACTAATGAAAAACTGTTTTTT	CASQLGAATNEKLFF